Following are 9 T cell receptor beta chains from one sample sequenced in a study of graft-versus-host responses after intestinal transplantation. Libraries were prepared by immunoSEQ multiplex PCR; TCRdb keeps only in-frame clonotypes and omits some of them. The table lists over 80,000 clones, 90% to 95% of them singletons. The antigens for these receptors are not known. The sequencing here drew on unstimulated CD4+ T cells sorted from spleen or lymph node cells, taken before transplant. Every receptor here comes from a human donor who was the organ donor for an intestinal transplant.

J is TRBJ1-3 and V is TRBV18; D is unclear. Trimming left V 3 bases short and J 4 bases short, with 4 bases between. CDR3 length: 12 residues. The germline CDR1 and CDR2 sequences are KGHSH and LQKENI. The CDR3 sequence is CASSPPGNTIYF. The CDR3 nucleotides are TGTGCCAGCTCACCTCCGGGAAACACCATATATTTT.

The J gene is TRBJ2-2, the V gene TRBV11-2; 7 nucleotides align to TRBD1. The length of the CDR3 is 17 residues. Germline CDR1 reads SGHAT; CDR2 reads FQNNGV. Germline trimming cut 4 bases from V and 1 base from J; bases unmatched to any gene: 9. CDR3 region: CASSSPDRAQNTGELFF. The CDR3 DNA follows: TGTGCCAGCAGCTCCCCCGACAGGGCCCAGAACACCGGGGAGCTGTTTTTT. Based on the CDR3 plus reference TRBV11-2 and TRBJ2-2, the full variable domain is EAGVAQSPRYKIIEKRQSVAFWCNPISGHATLYWYQQILGQGPKLLIQFQNNGVVDDSQLPKDRFSAERLKGVDSTLKIQPAKLEDSAVYLCASSSPDRAQNTGELFFGEGSRLTVL.

The gene calls are TRBV6-6 and TRBJ1-6, with TRBD1 matching over 7 bases. The CDR3 has 16 amino acids. CDR1 and CDR2 (germline): MNHNY, SVGAGI (reference sequence). V lost 4 bases and J lost 7; bases outside the gene matches: 10. CDR3 amino acids: CASSSRFRDSNSPLHF. The CDR3 DNA reads as TGTGCCAGCAGTTCGCGATTCCGGGACAGCAATTCACCCCTCCACTTT.

This clone is a singleton in its sample. The chain has TRBV19 and TRBJ1-5, with a weak D call TRBD1 (6 bases). Germline loops: CDR1 LNHDA, CDR2 SQIVND (reference sequence). The CDR3 is 15 residues long. Trimming shortened V by 6 bases and J by 2 bases, and 14 bases separated the two germline ends. CDR3 amino acids: CASRQGDYGNQPQHF. CDR3 DNA sequence: TGTGCCAGTAGACAGGGCGACTATGGCAATCAGCCCCAGCATTTT.

This clone was seen only once. The chain combines TRBV6-1 with TRBJ2-7; a possible D gene is TRBD1 (6 bases). Germline loops: CDR1 MNHNS, CDR2 SASEGT. This CDR3 has 14 amino acids. V shed 5 bases and J shed 0 bases, with 11 bases lying between them. The CDR3 spells CASSPRDNSYEQYF. The DNA of the CDR3 is TGTGCCAGCAGTCCCCGGGACAACTCCTACGAGCAGTACTTC.

The CDR3 spells CASSYQLAEQYF. Written as DNA, the CDR3 is TGTGCCAGCAGTTACCAACTAGCCGAGCAGTACTTC. V and J are TRBV6-6 and TRBJ2-5; possible D gene TRBD2, 6 bases. The J call may be incorrect, as the DNA end agrees better with TRBJ2-7. CDR3 length equals 12 residues. Germline V gene data show CDR1 as MNHNY and CDR2 as SVGAGI (reference sequence).

V usage is TRBV7-9 and J usage is TRBJ2-1; TRBD2 matches at 13 bases. Germline assignment: CDR1 SEHNR and CDR2 FQNEAQ (reference sequence). CDR3 size: 14 residues. After removal of 2 bases from V and 10 bases from J, the junction contained 2 bases not matched to a gene. The CDR3 sequence: CASSLQLAGGEQFF. The CDR3 DNA is TGTGCCAGCAGCTTACAACTAGCGGGAGGGGAGCAGTTCTTC.

The CDR3 nucleotides are TGTGCCAGCAGCGTTTCCGGGACAGGGGGCAGCTACGAGCAGTACTTC. This translates into CASSVSGTGGSYEQYF. V is TRBV7-9 and J is TRBJ2-7, with TRBD1 matching 12 bases. Germline V CDR1 and CDR2: SEHNR, FQNEAQ (reference sequence). CDR3 size: 16 residues. After removal of 5 bases from V and 3 bases from J, the junction contained 8 bases not matched to a gene.

This chain links TRBV29-1 with TRBJ1-1; 8 bases map to TRBD1. In germline, CDR1 is SQVTM, CDR2 ANQGSEA. The CDR3 is 14 residues long. The junction had 11 bases not matched to a gene; V was cut back by 6 bases and J by 5 bases. This chain's CDR3 is CSVAQGARFTEAFF. The CDR3 DNA follows: TGCAGCGTGGCCCAGGGGGCGAGGTTTACTGAAGCTTTCTTT.